A selection of T cell receptor beta chains follows, all from one sample in a study of shared clonotypes between healthy human individuals. Libraries were prepared by immunoSEQ multiplex PCR; TCRdb keeps only in-frame clonotypes and omits some of them. Counted here are nearly 1,000,000 clones, approximately 76% occurring once; the ten biggest clones make up around 1.5%. The specimen was memory CD4+ T cells sorted from blood. These TCRs come from a man aged 18 to 30 in good health. CDR3s include the opening cysteine and the closing phenylalanine or tryptophan. Each record gives: J gene, CDR3 length, D gene, clone size, V gene, CDR3 protein, CDR3 DNA. D genes are given only for firm matches. Part of the rows lack a size; the others show once, few, many or a class for expanded clones.

>TRBJ2-7|13|.|many|TRBV4-3
CASSQSRVLEQYF
TGCGCCAGCAGCCAAAGCCGAGTACTCGAGCAGTACTTC
>TRBJ2-7|15|.|many|TRBV15
CATSASRDTSYEQYF
TGTGCCACCAGCGCCTCCAGGGACACCTCATACGAGCAGTACTTC
>TRBJ2-5|16|.|.|TRBV7-2
CASSWGYSAEQETQYF
TGTGCCAGCAGCTGGGGATACTCAGCGGAACAAGAGACCCAGTACTTC
>TRBJ1-4|15|.|.|TRBV4-2
CASSVNGGTNEKLFF
TGTGCCAGCAGCGTTAACGGGGGAACTAATGAAAAACTGTTTTTT
>TRBJ2-1|14|TRBD2|.|TRBV7-2
CASGTSGLYNEQFF
TGTGCCAGCGGGACTAGCGGATTGTACAATGAGCAGTTCTTC
>TRBJ1-1|16|.|.|TRBV30
CAWSVRNGGSNTEAFF
TGTGCCTGGAGTGTTAGAAACGGGGGCTCAAACACTGAAGCTTTCTTT
>TRBJ1-4|14|TRBD1|once|TRBV30
CALHRGEKDEKLFF
TGTGCCTTGCACAGGGGAGAAAAGGATGAAAAACTGTTTTTT
>TRBJ1-1|13|.|.|TRBV6-6
CASSEGWNTEAFF
TGTGCCAGCAGCGAAGGGTGGAACACTGAAGCTTTCTTT
>TRBJ1-6|14|.|.|TRBV6-4
CASSTWQGNSPLHF
TGTGCCAGCAGTACTTGGCAGGGGAATTCACCCCTCCACTTT
>TRBJ1-6|16|.|.|TRBV6-5
CASSYSRPDYNSPLHF
TGTGCCAGCAGTTACTCGAGACCCGATTATAATTCACCCCTCCACTTT
>TRBJ2-1|15|TRBD2|.|TRBV7-9
CASSLDGGGVNEQFF
TGTGCCAGCAGCTTAGACGGCGGGGGAGTCAATGAGCAGTTCTTC
>TRBJ2-2|16|.|.|TRBV6-4
CASQRQGRIAPGELFF
TGTGCCAGCCAAAGGCAGGGGCGAATCGCTCCCGGGGAGCTGTTTTTT
>TRBJ1-1|14|.|.|TRBV18
CASSADRIGTEAFF
TGTGCCAGCTCAGCAGACAGGATCGGCACTGAAGCTTTCTTT
>TRBJ2-1|18|.|.|TRBV11-2
CASSLGAEGGRAYNEQFF
TGTGCCAGCAGCTTAGGGGCCGAAGGGGGGAGGGCCTACAATGAGCAGTTCTTC
>TRBJ1-1|16|.|.|TRBV10-2
CASSEMGRAMNTEAFF
TGCGCCAGCAGTGAGATGGGCAGGGCGATGAACACTGAAGCTTTCTTT
>TRBJ1-2|12|.|.|TRBV5-6
CASSVTEGGYTF
TGTGCCAGCAGCGTGACAGAGGGAGGCTACACCTTC
>TRBJ1-3|16|.|.|TRBV5-1
CASSLSGGSSGNTIYF
TGCGCCAGCAGCTTGTCTGGGGGCTCCTCTGGAAACACCATATATTTT
>TRBJ2-3|13|.|.|TRBV9
CASKAGGTDTQYF
TGTGCCAGCAAGGCAGGGGGCACAGATACGCAGTATTTT
>TRBJ2-6|14|.|.|TRBV6-4
CASSTQAGANVLTF
TGTGCCAGCAGTACCCAAGCTGGGGCCAACGTCCTGACTTTC
>TRBJ1-5|13|.|.|TRBV28
CASTPEVGGPQHF
TGTGCCAGCACTCCCGAGGTGGGGGGGCCCCAGCATTTT
>TRBJ1-2|14|.|.|TRBV27
CASSLSPANYGYTF
TGTGCCAGCAGTTTATCCCCAGCTAACTATGGCTACACCTTC
>TRBJ2-3|13|TRBD1|.|TRBV29-1
CSVDLGDRDTQYF
TGCAGCGTTGACTTAGGGGACAGAGATACGCAGTATTTT
>TRBJ1-6|12|.|few|TRBV6-5
CASSRRTGALHF
TGTGCCAGCAGCCGCCGGACTGGGGCCCTCCACTTT
>TRBJ2-5|14|.|.|TRBV10-3
CAISPSGTQETQYF
TGTGCCATCAGCCCCTCCGGGACCCAAGAGACCCAGTACTTC
>TRBJ2-5|13|.|.|TRBV7-2
CASSLEPLETQYF
TGTGCCAGCAGCTTAGAGCCCCTAGAGACCCAGTACTTC
>TRBJ2-5|13|TRBD1|.|TRBV5-1
CASTDRWTGTQYF
TGCGCCAGCACGGACAGGTGGACAGGGACCCAGTACTTC
>TRBJ1-1|14|.|few|TRBV7-2
CASSLGAGYTEAFF
TGTGCCAGCAGCCTAGGGGCTGGGTACACTGAAGCTTTCTTT
>TRBJ2-1|17|.|.|TRBV5-4
CASSFRGGGSSYNEQFF
TGTGCCAGCAGCTTCCGGGGAGGGGGGAGCTCCTACAATGAGCAGTTCTTC
>TRBJ2-7|12|.|.|TRBV18
CASSPATSEQYF
TGTGCCAGCTCCCCCGCCACATCCGAGCAGTACTTC
>TRBJ2-7|13|TRBD1|.|TRBV19
CASRPTGSYEQYF
TGTGCCAGTAGACCGACAGGGTCCTACGAGCAGTACTTC
>TRBJ2-7|13|TRBD1|.|TRBV10-3
CAIAAGQGAQQYF
TGTGCCATCGCCGCGGGACAGGGAGCTCAGCAGTACTTC